This T cell receptor (beta chain) was documented in a study of blood T cell repertoires in COVID-19. Study-level background: Acute and convalescent COVID-19 specimens originated in the United States, Italy and Spain. Sample material is recorded as cDNA or gDNA derived from T cells, B-cell-depleted T cells, or PBMCs.

Original data processing: Quantification of nucleated cells was approximated via reference gene primer amplification. Clones were read by immunoSEQ multiplex PCR, and TCRdb kept only the in-frame ones, dropping some. V, J and clone size are those of that table, while D and trimming were read from the DNA. The sample includes 140,000 or so clones, around nine tenths of them seen just once. Germline assignment: CDR1 SGHNT and CDR2 YYREEE (reference sequence). Trimming took 4 bases from V and 10 from J; bases not matched to a gene: 9. The CDR3 is made up of 15 amino acids. This clonotype originated in a human donor in a cohort sampled during active COVID-19. Sequencing was done on a sample of peripheral blood. The genes are TRBV5-4 and TRBJ2-1, with 12 bases lining up with TRBD1. Here the CDR3 reads CASSDPGQGAYEQFF. The CDR3 nucleotides read TGTGCCAGCAGCGATCCGGGACAGGGGGCATACGAGCAGTTCTTC.